This T cell receptor (beta chain) appears in the sequencing data of a study of spatial heterogeneity in lung cancer. Turning to the study itself: Researchers sequenced follow-up PBMC samples if they had them, and these came a median of around two years after resection. Raw reads contained each unique TCR and UMI combination more than ten times on average.

Germline CDR1 SGHRS, CDR2 YFSETQ. CDR3 length: 18 amino acids. The J segment lost 1 base and the V segment lost 4 bases, leaving 10 bases of the junction unmatched. A unique molecular identifier was attached to every TCR cDNA molecule. TCRdb re-analysed the 5' RACE reads in MiXCR, keeping a single row per CDR3 protein. The profile shows about 52,000 distinct CDR3 sequences, around 7% of them singletons. Time point in this sample: blood at routine non-recurrence follow-up after resection. Sequencing was performed on whole RNA extracted from tumor and nontumor lung tissue, or from frozen PBMC, and the material was left unsorted.

The chain uses TRBV5-1 and TRBJ2-3; 12 positions agree with TRBD2. The sequencing used PBMCs, collected at follow-up. This TCR derives from a female donor with early-stage non-small cell lung cancer. CDR3 sequence reads: CASSLAGGHSDRTDTQYF. DNA for the CDR3: TGCGCCAGCAGCCTAGCGGGGGGGCACTCCGACCGCACAGATACGCAGTATTTT.